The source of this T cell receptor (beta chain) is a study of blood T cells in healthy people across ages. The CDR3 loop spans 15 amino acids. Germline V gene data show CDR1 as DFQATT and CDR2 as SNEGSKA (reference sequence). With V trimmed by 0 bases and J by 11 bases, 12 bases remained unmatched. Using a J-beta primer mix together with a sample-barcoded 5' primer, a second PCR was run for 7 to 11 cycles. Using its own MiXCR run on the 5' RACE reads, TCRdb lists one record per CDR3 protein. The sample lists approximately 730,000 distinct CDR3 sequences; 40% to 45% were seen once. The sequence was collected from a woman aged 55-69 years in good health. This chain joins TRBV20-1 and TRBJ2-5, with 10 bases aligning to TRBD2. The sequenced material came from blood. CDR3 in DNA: TGCAGTGCTAGAGATCCTAGCGGGAGAGGGGATGAGCAGTACTTC. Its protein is CSARDPSGRGDEQYF.